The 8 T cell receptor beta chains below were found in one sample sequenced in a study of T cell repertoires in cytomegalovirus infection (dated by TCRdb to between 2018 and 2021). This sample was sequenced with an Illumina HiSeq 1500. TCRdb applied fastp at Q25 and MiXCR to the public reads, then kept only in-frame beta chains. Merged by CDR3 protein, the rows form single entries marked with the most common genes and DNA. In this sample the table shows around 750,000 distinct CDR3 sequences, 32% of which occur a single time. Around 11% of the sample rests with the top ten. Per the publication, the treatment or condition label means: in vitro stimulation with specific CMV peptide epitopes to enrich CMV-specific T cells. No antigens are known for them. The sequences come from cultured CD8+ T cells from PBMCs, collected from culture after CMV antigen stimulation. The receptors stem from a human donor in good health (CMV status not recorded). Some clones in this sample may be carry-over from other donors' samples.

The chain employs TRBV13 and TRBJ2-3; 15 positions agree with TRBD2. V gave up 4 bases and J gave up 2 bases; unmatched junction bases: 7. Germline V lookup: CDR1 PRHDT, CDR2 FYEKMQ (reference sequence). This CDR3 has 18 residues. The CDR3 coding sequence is TGTGCCAGCAGCTCCGGACTAGCGGGGGGGAGTAACACAGATACGCAGTATTTT. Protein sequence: CASSSGLAGGSNTDTQYF.

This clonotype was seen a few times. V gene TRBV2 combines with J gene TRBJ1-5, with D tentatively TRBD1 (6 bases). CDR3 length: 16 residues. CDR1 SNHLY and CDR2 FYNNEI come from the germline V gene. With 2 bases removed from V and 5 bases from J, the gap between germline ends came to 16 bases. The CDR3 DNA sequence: TGTGCCAGCAGTGAACCCGGACAGAGAGGATATCAGCCCCAGCATTTT. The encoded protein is CASSEPGQRGYQPQHF.

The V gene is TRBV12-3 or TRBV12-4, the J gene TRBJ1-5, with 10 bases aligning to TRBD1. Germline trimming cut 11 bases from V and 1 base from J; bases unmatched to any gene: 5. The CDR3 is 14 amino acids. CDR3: CACRTGGSNQPQHF. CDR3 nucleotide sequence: TGTGCCTGTCGGACAGGGGGAAGCAATCAGCCCCAGCATTTT.

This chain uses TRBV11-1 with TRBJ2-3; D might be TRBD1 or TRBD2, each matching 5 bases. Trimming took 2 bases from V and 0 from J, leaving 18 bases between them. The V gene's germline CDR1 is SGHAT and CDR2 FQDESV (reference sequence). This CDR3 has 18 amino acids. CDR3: CASSLTGTGYESTDTQYF. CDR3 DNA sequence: TGTGCCAGCAGCTTAACCGGGACGGGGTATGAGAGCACAGATACGCAGTATTTT.

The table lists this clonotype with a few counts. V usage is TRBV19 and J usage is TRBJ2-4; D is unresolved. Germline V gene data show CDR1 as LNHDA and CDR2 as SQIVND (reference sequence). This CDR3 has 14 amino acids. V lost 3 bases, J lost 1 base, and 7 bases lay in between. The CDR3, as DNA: TGTGCCAGTAGTATGATCCTGGCCAAAAACATTCAGTACTTC. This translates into CASSMILAKNIQYF.

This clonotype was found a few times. The CDR3 DNA reads as TGTGCCAGCAGTGGCACAGGGGGTCATTGGGGGACCCAGTACTTC. Amino acids: CASSGTGGHWGTQYF. The chain employs TRBV6-6 and TRBJ2-5; 8 bases map to TRBD1. V trimming: 5 bases; J trimming: 7 bases; junction bases outside the gene matches: 12. Germline CDR1 and CDR2: MNHNY and SVGAGI (reference sequence). CDR3 length: 15 amino acids.

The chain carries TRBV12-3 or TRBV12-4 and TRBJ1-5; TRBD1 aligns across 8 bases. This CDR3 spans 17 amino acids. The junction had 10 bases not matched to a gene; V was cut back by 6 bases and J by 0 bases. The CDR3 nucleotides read TGTGCCAGCAGCCAGGGACAGGTGATGGATAGCAATCAGCCCCAGCATTTT. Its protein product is CASSQGQVMDSNQPQHF.

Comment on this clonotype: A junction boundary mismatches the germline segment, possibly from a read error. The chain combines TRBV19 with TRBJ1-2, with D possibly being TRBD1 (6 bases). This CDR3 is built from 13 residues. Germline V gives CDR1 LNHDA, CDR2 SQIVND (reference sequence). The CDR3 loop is CVSRIGTNYGYTF. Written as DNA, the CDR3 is TGTGTCAGTAGGATCGGGACAAACTATGGCTACACCTTC.